The 8 T cell receptor beta chains given below trace back to one sample, sequenced in a study of blood T cell repertoires in COVID-19. Data came from immunoSEQ multiplex PCR; TCRdb stores just in-frame clones and leaves some out. The data hold around 700,000 clones, with 85% to 90% observed a single time. Sequencing was performed on peripheral blood. These receptors originate from a woman aged 18 to 35 with acute or convalescent COVID-19.

The chain employs TRBV2 and TRBJ1-5, with D tentatively TRBD1 (5 bases). The CDR3 loop spans 18 amino acids. Trimming stripped 3 bases from V and 1 base from J, with 19 bases between. Germline CDR1 SNHLY, CDR2 FYNNEI. The CDR3 sequence: CASSDGGMSFMSNQPQHF. CDR3 coding DNA: TGTGCCAGCAGTGATGGGGGGATGAGTTTTATGAGCAATCAGCCCCAGCATTTT.

The chain is built from TRBV27 and TRBJ2-7; the D gene is possibly TRBD1 (5 bases). Trimming pared 5 bases from V and 5 bases from J, leaving 13 bases between. Germline assignment: CDR1 MNHEY and CDR2 SMNVEV (reference sequence). CDR3 length equals 13 residues. This chain's CDR3 is CASSHQQANEQYF. The CDR3 coding sequence is TGTGCCAGCAGTCATCAACAGGCCAACGAGCAGTACTTC.

The chain is built from TRBV25-1 and TRBJ2-7; the D is unclear. The CDR3 length is 13 residues. Germline CDR1 and CDR2: MGHDK and SYGVNS. Deletions cut 1 base from V and 3 bases from J, with 7 bases between. Written as DNA, the CDR3 is TGTGCCAGCAGTGAATTTTTCCGCTACGAGCAGTACTTC. Amino acids: CASSEFFRYEQYF.

This clone was seen once. CDR3 sequence: CASSPKTGGRGETQYF. CDR3 nucleotide sequence: TGTGCCAGCAGCCCCAAAACAGGGGGACGCGGGGAGACCCAGTACTTC. The rearrangement links TRBV7-6 to TRBJ2-5, with 8 bases lining up with TRBD1. The CDR3 covers 16 residues. Germline CDR1 reads SGHVS; CDR2 reads FNYEAQ. The V gene end was trimmed by 5 bases and the J gene end by 5 bases; junction bases not matched to a gene: 13.

V gene TRBV5-1 combines with J gene TRBJ2-7; 8 bases fit TRBD1. The germline gives CDR1 SGHRS, CDR2 YFSETQ. CDR3 size: 16 residues. Unmatched junction bases numbered 10, after V lost 0 bases and J lost 5 bases. The CDR3 loop reads CASSLVTGGVGHEQYF. CDR3 coding DNA: TGCGCCAGCAGCTTGGTCACAGGGGGAGTCGGACACGAGCAGTACTTC.

The V gene is TRBV19, the J gene TRBJ2-7; D is perhaps TRBD2 (6 bases). Between the trimmed V and J ends, which lost 5 bases and 5 bases, there was a span of 16 bases. The CDR3 sequence is 14 residues long. The germline CDR1 and CDR2 sequences are LNHDA and SQIVND (reference sequence). The CDR3 loop is CASSPGGKGDEQYF. The CDR3 DNA follows: TGTGCCAGTAGTCCCGGAGGGAAGGGCGACGAGCAGTACTTC.

The chain uses TRBV27 and TRBJ1-5; tentatively, D is TRBD1 (6 bases). Trimming shortened V by 2 bases and J by 4 bases, and 12 bases separated the two germline ends. Germline V gives CDR1 MNHEY, CDR2 SMNVEV (reference sequence). The CDR3 is 15 amino acids. In nucleotides, the CDR3 is TGTGCCAGCAGTTTAGCAACAGGGCCAAATCAGCCCCAGCATTTT. This encodes CASSLATGPNQPQHF.

Comment on this clone: The CDR3 does not close with the conserved phenylalanine or tryptophan, likely indicating a read error. It is unclear where the CDR3 begins or ends on the DNA, so no DNA is shown, and the CDR3 is as TCRdb lists it. The chain has TRBV6-5 and TRBJ1-1; the D call in the table, TRBD1, was not verified against the DNA. Germline lookup yields CDR1 MNHEY and CDR2 SVGAGI. The CDR3 is 11 residues long, counting both termini. Here the CDR3 reads CASTSRTGLYL.